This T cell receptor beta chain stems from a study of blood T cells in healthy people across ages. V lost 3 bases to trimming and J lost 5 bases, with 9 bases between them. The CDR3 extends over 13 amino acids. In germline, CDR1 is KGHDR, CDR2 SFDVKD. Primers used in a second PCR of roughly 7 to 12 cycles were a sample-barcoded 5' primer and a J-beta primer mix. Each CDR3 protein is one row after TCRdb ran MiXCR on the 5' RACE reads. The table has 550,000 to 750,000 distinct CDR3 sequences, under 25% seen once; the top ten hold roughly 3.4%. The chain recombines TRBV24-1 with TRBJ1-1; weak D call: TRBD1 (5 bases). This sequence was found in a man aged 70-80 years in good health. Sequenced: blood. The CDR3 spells CATSDGDRTEAFF. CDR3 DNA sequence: TGTGCCACCAGTGATGGGGACCGTACTGAAGCTTTCTTT.